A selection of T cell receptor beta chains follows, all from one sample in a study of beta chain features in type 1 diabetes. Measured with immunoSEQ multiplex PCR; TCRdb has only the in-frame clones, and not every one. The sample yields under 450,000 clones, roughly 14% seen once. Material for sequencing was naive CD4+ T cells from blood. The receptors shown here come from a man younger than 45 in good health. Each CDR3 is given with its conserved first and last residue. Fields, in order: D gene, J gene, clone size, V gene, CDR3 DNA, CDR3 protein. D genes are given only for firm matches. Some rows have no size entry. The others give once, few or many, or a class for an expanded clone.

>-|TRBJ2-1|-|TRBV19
TGTGCCAGTACCGGAAGGCCAGCGCCGCACTACAATGAGCAGTTCTTC
CASTGRPAPHYNEQFF
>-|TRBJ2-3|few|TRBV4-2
TGTGCCAGCAGCCAAGATGTCTACACAGATACGCAGTATTTT
CASSQDVYTDTQYF
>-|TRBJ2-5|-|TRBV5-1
TGCGCCAGCAGCTTGTATTCTGTCGGGACGAAGGGCCAAGAGACCCAGTACTTC
CASSLYSVGTKGQETQYF
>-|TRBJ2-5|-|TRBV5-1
TGCGCCAGCAGCCAGGGATCGGAGACCCAGTACTTC
CASSQGSETQYF
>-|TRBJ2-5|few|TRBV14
TGTGCCAGCAGCCAAGTTGGGAGCCGCCGGGAGACCCAGTACTTC
CASSQVGSRRETQYF
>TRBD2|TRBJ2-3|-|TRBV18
TGTGCCAGCTCACACCTAGCGGGGGATTCTAGCACAGATACGCAGTATTTT
CASSHLAGDSSTDTQYF
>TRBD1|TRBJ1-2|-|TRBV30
TGTGCCTGGAACAAGGGACAGGGGTCTAGCGGCTACACCTTC
CAWNKGQGSSGYTF
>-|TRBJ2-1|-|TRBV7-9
TGTGCCAGCAGCTTAATTGAGCAGTTCTTC
CASSLIEQFF
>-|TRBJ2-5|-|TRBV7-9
TGTGCCAGCAGCTTAGGGCAGATACTACAGGAGACCCAGTACTTC
CASSLGQILQETQYF
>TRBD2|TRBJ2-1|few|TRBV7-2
TGTGCCAGCAGCCCTGTTAGCGGGATCGGTCAGTTCTTC
CASSPVSGIGQFF
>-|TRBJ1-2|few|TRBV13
TGTGCCAGCAGCTTTAGGTCAGGCAGAAACTATGGCTACACCTTC
CASSFRSGRNYGYTF
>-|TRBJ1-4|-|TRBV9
TGTGCCAGCAGCACGGGCCCGAATGAAAAACTGTTTTTT
CASSTGPNEKLFF
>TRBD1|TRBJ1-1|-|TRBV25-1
TGTGCCAGCAGTGAGACTCCCGGGACAGGGTTCACTGAAGCTTTCTTT
CASSETPGTGFTEAFF
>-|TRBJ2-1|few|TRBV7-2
TGTGCCAGCAGCTTAAAGTCCCCGGGGGTGACTGAGCAGTTCTTC
CASSLKSPGVTEQFF
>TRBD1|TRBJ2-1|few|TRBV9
TGTGCCAGCAGCCTGTTAACCGGGACAGGGGCGGATGAGCAGTTCTTC
CASSLLTGTGADEQFF
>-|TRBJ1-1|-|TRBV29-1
TGCAGCGTTGAAAGGGGCCTGAACACTGAAGCTTTCTTT
CSVERGLNTEAFF
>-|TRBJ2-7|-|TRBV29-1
TGCAGCGCGGGCCCCGGGCTGTACGAGCAGTACTTC
CSAGPGLYEQYF
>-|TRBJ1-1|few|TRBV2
TGTGCCAGCAGTGGATTCGTGGGAGGGGGAAACACTGAAGCTTTCTTT
CASSGFVGGGNTEAFF
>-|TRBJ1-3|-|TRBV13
TGTGCCAGCAGCCCGTTACGGGGAATCGGAAACACCATATATTTT
CASSPLRGIGNTIYF
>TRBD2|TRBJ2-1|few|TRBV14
TGTGCCAGCAGCCAAGACAGGGGGCTTCTAGCGGGAGCTTACAATGAGCAGTTCTTC
CASSQDRGLLAGAYNEQFF
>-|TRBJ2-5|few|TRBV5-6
TGTGCCAGCAGCCCGGGGGAGAGGGAGACCCAGTACTTC
CASSPGERETQYF
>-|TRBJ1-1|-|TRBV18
TGTGCCAGCTCACCTTTGGGCAGCCTGAACACTGAAGCTTTCTTT
CASSPLGSLNTEAFF
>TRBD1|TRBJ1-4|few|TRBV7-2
TGTGCCAGCAGCCCGAACAGGGGTGATGAAAAACTGTTTTTT
CASSPNRGDEKLFF
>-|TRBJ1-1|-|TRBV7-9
TGTGCCAGCAGCTTAACGACGGGGTCGGGCACTGAAGCTTTCTTT
CASSLTTGSGTEAFF
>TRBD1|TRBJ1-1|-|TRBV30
TGTGCCTGGAGTCGGACAGGGGTTTCCACTGAAGCTTTCTTT
CAWSRTGVSTEAFF
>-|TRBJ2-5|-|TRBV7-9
TGTGCCAGCAGCTTAGCGGCCGGGGCAGGGACCCAGTACTTC
CASSLAAGAGTQYF
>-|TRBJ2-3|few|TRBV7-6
TGTGCCAGCAGCTTAGGGAGGGAAGTAAGCACAGATACGCAGTATTTT
CASSLGREVSTDTQYF
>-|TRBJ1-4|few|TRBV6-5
TGTGCCAGCAGTTACTCGTTAGGGAATGAAAAACTGTTTTTT
CASSYSLGNEKLFF
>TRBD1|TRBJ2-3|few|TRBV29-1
TGCAGCGTTCTCCGGGACAGGGTAACAGATACGCAGTATTTT
CSVLRDRVTDTQYF
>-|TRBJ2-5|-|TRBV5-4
TGTGCCAGCAGCTTGAGCAAGGGGCGGGAGACCCAGTACTTC
CASSLSKGRETQYF
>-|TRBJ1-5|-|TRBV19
TGTGCCAGTAGTATAGACGCGGGCACCCATAGCAATCAGCCCCAGCATTTT
CASSIDAGTHSNQPQHF
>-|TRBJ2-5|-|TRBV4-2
TGTGCCAGCAGCCAAGATTCGAGGGAGACCCAGTACTTC
CASSQDSRETQYF
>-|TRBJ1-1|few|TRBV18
TGTGCCAGCTCACCCCTGGCAGAAGTGTACGACACTGAAGCTTTCTTT
CASSPLAEVYDTEAFF
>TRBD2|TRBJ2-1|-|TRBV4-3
TGCGCCAGCAGCCGTCCCGGGACTAGCTTGAATGAGCAGTTCTTC
CASSRPGTSLNEQFF